This entry features one T cell receptor beta chain sequence. The antigen it recognizes is unknown. The record has no base qualities; no much larger clone is one base away. The protocol used for the library was the immunoSEQ multiplex PCR assay. The multiplex PCR relied on a mix of 60 forward primers for TCR Vbeta segments and 13 reverse primers for TCR Jbeta segments. A multiplex PCR assay on genomic DNA amplified the CDR3 region of rearranged TCR beta genes. The amplified TCR beta libraries were sequenced on the Illumina HiSeq System as 87-base-pair reads. The study's processing was this. A later analysis counted tens of millions of unique TCR beta chains across the 640 or so repertoires, and some 12 million of these chains were shared by at least two donors. A nearest-neighbor algorithm error-corrected the raw reads and collapsed the reads into unique sequences, merging closely related sequences to remove PCR and sequencing errors. Alignment of CDR3 sequences to IMGT reference sequences was used to assign V, D and J gene segments. Each retained sequence needed at least a six-nucleotide match to both a V gene segment and a J gene segment. Rearrangements were classified as productive when the CDR3 lacked stop codons and remained in frame with V and J, and all other rearrangements were classified as non-productive. CDR3 was defined by IMGT convention, running from the second conserved V-encoded cysteine to the conserved J-encoded phenylalanine. Sequences without an unambiguous match to a single V gene segment were excluded from the earlier analysis of 450 to 650 of the donors. An earlier analysis of some 500 of the donors classified V segments as functional when productive rearrangements were above 56.7% and as segregating when the standard deviation between donors was above 5%. To diagnose cytomegalovirus status from the catalog of TCR beta chain sequences, a statistical classification framework was built. In a later analysis, TCR nucleotide sequences were compared against IMGT/GENE-DB human TR gene sequences so that V and J genes could be assigned. Using the TCRdist pipeline, a later analysis assigned CDR3 sequences along with most-parsimonious VDJ recombination scenarios. In a later analysis, each TCR beta chain was defined by its CDR3 amino acid sequence together with its V-gene family, and reads lacking a unique V-gene family were excluded. To address suspected cross-contamination and a sequencing artifact, a later analysis removed roughly 640 highly shared, low-generation-probability nucleotide sequences. A later analysis calculated a clonal expansion index for each public chain from normalized within-repertoire ranks of inferred template counts. Generation probabilities in a later analysis came from a VDJ recombination model fitted to out-of-frame rearrangements, and those results were checked against IGoR. A later analysis scored TCR-TCR, TCR-HLA and TCR-CMV co-occurrence with hypergeometric tests, applying a repertoire-size bias correction to TCR pairs. In a later analysis, false discovery rates were estimated by permuting HLA or CMV assignments 20 times. A later analysis grouped co-occurring TCRs with DBSCAN, adding TCRdist sequence similarity when clustering within HLA-allele-positive subsets. Co-occurrence clustering excluded repertoires with fewer than 30,000 or more than 120,000 public chains, plus five with anomalous nucleotide sharing. TCRdb took this table from immuneACCESS and kept in-frame rearrangements with V and J called. Such tables lack part of the clones; where checked against another copy, unresolved V genes explain under half of the gap, and the rest is unexplained. V and J calls plus clone size are reproduced from that table; the DNA served to infer D and trimming. Recorded for this sample are approximately 100,000 clones; about 81% of them occurred a single time. 1.4% of the sample is held by the ten biggest clonotypes.

This sample is drawn from a study of cytomegalovirus exposure and HLA in healthy donors listed by TCRdb under 2017. The study in broad terms: An earlier analysis of more than 550 of the donors reported approximately 260 Gb of sequence data and 95 million to 120 million unique TCR beta sequences obtained from 150 million to 200 million T cells. Genome-wide SNP genotypes for about three fifths of the roughly 670 donors were used in a later genetic analysis, which treated that subset as a discovery cohort. Alongside the repertoire data, information on donor age, sex, ethnicity and CMV serostatus was compiled. Several DR-DQ haplotypes were treated as single units for association and clustering because of strong linkage in the cohort. Using immunosequencing, the study profiled T cell repertoires from fewer than 850 subjects and related those repertoires to cytomegalovirus serostatus. Approximately 330 gigabases of sequencing data and around 85 million unique TCR sequences made up an early release that covered fewer than 650 HLA-typed donors. Besides the first cohort of hundreds of subjects, a separate validation cohort made up of 120 different subjects was used. On average, roughly 200,000 unique TCR beta nucleotide sequences were sequenced per donor among some 430 genotyped donors of the cohort, with roughly 18% of those sequences being non-productive. The later analysis used no new phenotypic data to find candidate immune exposures, relying instead on TCR beta sequences and their occurrence across donors. To predict cytomegalovirus infection status, the study combined high-throughput TCR immunosequencing, statistical association of individual TCRs with disease status, and machine learning. HLA typing covered class I and class II loci at four-digit resolution. A later analysis re-examined previously published TCR beta repertoires from about 670 donors and added high-resolution HLA genotyping to investigate patterns of TCR occurrence. To decide whether each TCR beta V gene segment behaved as functional or pseudogenic, an earlier analysis of 587 of the donors relied on high-throughput TCR beta sequencing. Typing coverage differed by locus: A, B, C, DRB1 and DQB1 were typed in about 629-640 donors, DQA1 in about 550, DPA1 in some 570, and DPB1 in just under 480. The study aimed to test whether cataloging public T cell receptors could reveal signatures of past pathogen exposure. The genetic ancestry cluster associated with self-reported Caucasian donors included around 76% of the 398 genotyped donors. Every repertoire in the discovery cohort had been generated on one and the same sequencing platform. General findings and caveats noted by the study authors: A later analysis found that TCR association rates varied across HLA loci, with DRB1 alleles showing the most associated TCRs and HLA-C alleles the fewest. Because counts were too low, roughly 17 rarely observed V segments, including chromosome 9 orphons, were left out of the earlier analysis of 500 to 750 of the donors. Strong co-occurrence of HLA alleles, especially DR and DQ, made assigning TCR associations to individual alleles difficult. A later analysis found that most CMV-associated TCR beta chains appeared HLA-restricted, with HLA associations seemingly driven largely by CMV exposure. A total of around 150 TCR beta chains were listed by the study as associated with cytomegalovirus. Most TCR sequences were observed very rarely across donors, whereas some public TCRs were present in many individuals. Immune exposure information for the cohort was limited to CMV serostatus. The sequencing pipeline was judged likely to have produced a cluster of highly shared sequence variants as a technical artifact. An earlier analysis of some 560 of the donors showed that most TCR beta V segments appeared in productive rearrangements either about 87% or about 30% of the time, which broadly matched IMGT annotations. Correlated functional status among segregating V segments might be attributable to linkage disequilibrium, but an unknown experimental factor could not be ruled out. Presence/absence analyses assumed roughly uniform sequencing depth across donors, an assumption that may not hold. Cytomegalovirus status was reported to be diagnosed by the classifier with high specificity and sensitivity in both the original and validation cohorts. Specific HLA alleles were associated with about 17,000 TCR beta sequences at a false discovery rate of 0.05 in a later analysis. HLA typing was unavailable for some donors at each locus, so association tests used only the typed subset. The authors suggested that the approach could potentially be generalized to other disease states and immunological phenotypes. Compared with equally common non-associated chains, HLA-associated TCR beta chains in a later analysis were more clonally expanded and had lower generation probabilities. Several of the top co-occurrence clusters appeared to be linked to parvovirus B19, influenza, CMV and Epstein-Barr virus, according to a later analysis. The cohort was sequenced for TCR beta chains only, and without alpha or paired-chain data the features that could be detected were limited. A further reported finding was that TCR beta sequences accurately predicted the HLA-A and HLA-B alleles for most subjects in the first cohort. According to a later genetic analysis, donors in an Asian-associated ancestry cluster had fewer N-insertions in productive TCRs than the approximately 630-donor mean. A few of the identified cytomegalovirus-associated TCR beta chains were confirmed in vitro to be specific for cytomegalovirus antigens. V-gene and J-gene trimming of TCR beta chains was associated with a missense DCLRE1C variant in a later genetic analysis, and the association was replicated in an independent cohort.

The cohort was made up of approximately 670 healthy bone marrow donors. At the time of sampling, all cohort members were nominally healthy, though unrecorded immune exposures were likely present. The donor was CMV seronegative and was included in the group of 352 seronegative cohort members. A peripheral blood sample was collected from each donor, and TCR beta sequencing was performed on peripheral blood mononuclear cells. Genomic DNA was extracted from the blood cell samples with the Qiagen DNeasy Blood Extraction Kit. The TCR originated in a man aged 35-49 years in good health and CMV-seronegative. The sample taken for sequencing was PBMCs.

CDR3 reads: CASSFGTGGFSGNTIYF. The DNA sequence reads TGTGCCAGCAGCTTCGGGACAGGCGGGTTCTCTGGAAACACCATATATTTT. Recombination linked TRBV7-2 to TRBJ1-3; TRBD1 fits 8 bases in the junction. Taken from cysteine to phenylalanine, the CDR3 has 17 residues. The entry retains the CDR3 DNA only, 51 bases that are in frame from base 1. Per the germline V gene, SGHTA is the CDR1 and FQGNSA is the CDR2. Here V drops 3 bases and J drops 0 bases, and the junction holds 7 bases not matched to any gene.